This T cell receptor beta chain came from a study of synovial regulatory T cells in juvenile arthritis. At the level of the study: Roughly six patients were on methotrexate and a few were untreated. Regarding the study as a whole: Blood Treg cells that were inflammation-associated showed lower TCR diversity than other blood Treg cells. Synovial Tregs shared more CDR3 sequences with iaTregs than other blood Tregs.

The approximately eleven donors had active juvenile idiopathic arthritis, with 3 polyarticular and 8 oligoarticular cases. Clones were read by immunoSEQ multiplex PCR, and TCRdb kept only the in-frame ones, dropping some. This sample contains 9,000 to 10,000 clones. On this clone itself: Its antigen is as yet unknown.

Sample: Treg cells from blood. Subset denoted: remaining (HLA-DR-negative) circulating blood Treg cells. This TCR derives from a donor under 30 with juvenile idiopathic arthritis.

The CDR3 loop reads CASARTPSYNEQFF. The gene calls are TRBV5-1 and TRBJ2-1; TCRdb names TRBD1, which stays unverified in the absence of DNA. The germline gives CDR1 SGHRS, CDR2 YFSETQ. The CDR3 totals 14 residues. The protein alone is recorded here.